The present T cell receptor beta chain was sequenced within a study of T cell repertoires in cytomegalovirus infection. Study-wide context: Evidence of both CMV infection and a matching HLA type came from public TCR beta signatures. Study-wide results and caveats: Based on cumulative public TCR beta family frequency, carriers of CMV plus the relevant HLA were identified. Dominating the ex vivo response were HLA-C-restricted CMV-specific TCR beta clonotypes.

A remark on this clonotype: Its target is not known.

TCRdb redid the calling of the reads with MiXCR, one entry per CDR3 protein. The sample carries hundreds of thousands of distinct CDR3 sequences, approximately 24% recorded once. V gave up 8 bases and J gave up 2 bases, with 12 bases separating them. The CDR3 covers 14 residues. From germline, CDR1 is MDHEN and CDR2 SYDVKM. The sample comprised CD8+ T cells from PBMCs. The V and J genes are TRBV28 and TRBJ2-2; weak D call: TRBD1 (6 bases). This clonotype originated in a human donor in good health (CMV status not recorded). Some clones in this sample may be carry-over from other donors' samples. DNA of the CDR3: TGTGCCAGCCATGGACAGATAAACACCGGGGAGCTGTTTTTT. As protein: CASHGQINTGELFF. The variable domain in full, with the rest retrieved from reference TRBV28 and TRBJ2-2, is DVKVTQSSRYLVKRTGEKVFLECVQDMDHENMFWYRQDPGLGLRLIYFSYDVKMKEKGDIPEGYSVSREKKERFSLILESASTNQTSMYLCASHGQINTGELFFGEGSRLTVL.